This T cell receptor beta chain came from a study of PD-1 blockade in classical Hodgkin lymphoma. Findings and caveats of the study: Unlike CD8+ TCR diversity, which did not rise significantly by C4D1, CD4+ TCR diversity did.

Patients all relapsed after autologous stem cell transplantation, and there was variation in brentuximab vedotin exposure. Clones were read by immunoSEQ multiplex PCR, and TCRdb kept only the in-frame ones, dropping some. The profile shows about 97,000 clones, 65% to 85% of them singletons. Notes on this clone: Its antigen is currently unknown.

The source material was peripheral blood mononuclear cells (PBMCs), sampled at baseline. The TCR comes from a human donor with classical Hodgkin lymphoma.

The CDR3 here is CATSRDRGVLAGVGETQYF. CDR3 bases: TGTGCCACCAGCAGAGATAGGGGGGTACTAGCGGGAGTTGGAGAGACCCAGTACTTC. V is TRBV15 and J is TRBJ2-5; 11 bases align to TRBD2. Germline V gene data show CDR1 as LNHNV and CDR2 as YYDKDF (reference sequence). CDR3 length equals 19 residues. V lost 0 bases, J lost 4 bases, and 13 bases stayed unmatched.